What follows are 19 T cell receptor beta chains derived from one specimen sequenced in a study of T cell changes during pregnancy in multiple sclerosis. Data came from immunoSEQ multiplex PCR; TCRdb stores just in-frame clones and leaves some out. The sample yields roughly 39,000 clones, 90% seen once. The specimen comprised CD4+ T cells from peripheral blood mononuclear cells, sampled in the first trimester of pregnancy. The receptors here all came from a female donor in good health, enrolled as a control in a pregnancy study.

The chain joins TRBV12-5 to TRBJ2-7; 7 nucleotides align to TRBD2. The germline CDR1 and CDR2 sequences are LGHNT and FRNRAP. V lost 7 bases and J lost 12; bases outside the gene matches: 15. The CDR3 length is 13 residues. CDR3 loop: CASAEGPGLLLYF. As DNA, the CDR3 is TGTGCTAGTGCCGAAGGCCCGGGACTACTCCTGTACTTC.

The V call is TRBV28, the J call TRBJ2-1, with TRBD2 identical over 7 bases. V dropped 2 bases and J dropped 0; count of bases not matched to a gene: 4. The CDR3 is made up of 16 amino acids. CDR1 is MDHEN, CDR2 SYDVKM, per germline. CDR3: CASSLLSGYSYNEQFF. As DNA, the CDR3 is TGTGCCAGCAGTTTACTTAGCGGGTACTCCTACAATGAGCAGTTCTTC.

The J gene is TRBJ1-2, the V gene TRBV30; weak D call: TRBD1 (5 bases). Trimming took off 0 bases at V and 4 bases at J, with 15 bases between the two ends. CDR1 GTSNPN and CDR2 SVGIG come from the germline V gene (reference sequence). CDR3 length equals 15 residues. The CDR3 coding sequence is TGTGCCTGGAGTGTTAAAGGGGCAGTTCGCTATGGCTACACCTTC. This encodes CAWSVKGAVRYGYTF.

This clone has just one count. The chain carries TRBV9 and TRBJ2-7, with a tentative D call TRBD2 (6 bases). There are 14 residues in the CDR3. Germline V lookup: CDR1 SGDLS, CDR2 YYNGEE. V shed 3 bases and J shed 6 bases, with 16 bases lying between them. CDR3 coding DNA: TGTGCCAGCAGCGGGGACTGGACCCGGGTCGAGCAGTACTTC. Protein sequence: CASSGDWTRVEQYF.

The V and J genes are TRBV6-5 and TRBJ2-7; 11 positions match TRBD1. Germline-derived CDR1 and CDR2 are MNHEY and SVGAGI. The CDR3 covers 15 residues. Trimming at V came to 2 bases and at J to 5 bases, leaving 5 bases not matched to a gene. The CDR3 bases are TGTGCCAGCAGTTACGGCGGGACAGGGGGTGACGAGCAGTACTTC. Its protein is CASSYGGTGGDEQYF.

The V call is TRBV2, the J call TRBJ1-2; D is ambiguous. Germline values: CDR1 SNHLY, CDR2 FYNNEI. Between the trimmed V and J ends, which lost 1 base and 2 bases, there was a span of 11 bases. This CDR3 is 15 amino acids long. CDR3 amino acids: CASSEEAGKNYGYTF. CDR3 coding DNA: TGTGCCAGCAGTGAAGAAGCAGGCAAGAACTATGGCTACACCTTC.

The CDR3 region has the DNA TGTGCCAGCAGCTTAGAGAATTCGAGGGGCAATCAGCCCCAGCATTTT. This encodes CASSLENSRGNQPQHF. The chain is built from TRBV7-2 and TRBJ1-5, with D unclear. V lost 1 base to trimming and J lost 2 bases, with 12 bases between them. CDR3 length equals 16 residues. CDR1 is SGHTA, CDR2 FQGNSA, per germline.

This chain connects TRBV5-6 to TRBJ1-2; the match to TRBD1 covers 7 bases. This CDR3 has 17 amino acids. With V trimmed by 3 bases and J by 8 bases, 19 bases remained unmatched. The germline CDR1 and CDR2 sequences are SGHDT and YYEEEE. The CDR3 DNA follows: TGTGCCAGCAGCTCTAGGGACAGAGGGACGTTGGTTGGGGGCTACACCTTC. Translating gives CASSSRDRGTLVGGYTF.

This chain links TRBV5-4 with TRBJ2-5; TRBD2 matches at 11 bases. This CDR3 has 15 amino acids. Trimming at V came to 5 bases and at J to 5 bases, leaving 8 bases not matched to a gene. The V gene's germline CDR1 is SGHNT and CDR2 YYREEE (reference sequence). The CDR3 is CASRFSGGAWETQYF. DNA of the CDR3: TGTGCCAGCAGATTTAGCGGGGGGGCATGGGAGACCCAGTACTTC.

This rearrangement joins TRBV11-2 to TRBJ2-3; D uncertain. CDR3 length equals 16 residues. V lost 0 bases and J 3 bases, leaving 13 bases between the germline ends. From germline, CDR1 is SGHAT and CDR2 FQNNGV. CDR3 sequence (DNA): TGTGCCAGCAGCTTAGAACGCAGGCCCCTAACAGATACGCAGTATTTT. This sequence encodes CASSLERRPLTDTQYF.

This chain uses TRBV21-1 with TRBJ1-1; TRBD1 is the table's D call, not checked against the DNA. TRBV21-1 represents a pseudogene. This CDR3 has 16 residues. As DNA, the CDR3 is TGTGCCAGCAGCAAAAGTAACAGGGGGCGGGATACTGAAGCTTTCTTT. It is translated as CASSKSNRGRDTEAFF.

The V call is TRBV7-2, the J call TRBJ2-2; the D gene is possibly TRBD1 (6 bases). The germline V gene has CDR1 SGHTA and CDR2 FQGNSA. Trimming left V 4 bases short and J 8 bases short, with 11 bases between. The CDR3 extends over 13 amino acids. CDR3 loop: CASSSRRGGELFF. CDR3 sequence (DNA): TGTGCCAGCAGCTCTCGCAGGGGTGGGGAGCTGTTTTTT.

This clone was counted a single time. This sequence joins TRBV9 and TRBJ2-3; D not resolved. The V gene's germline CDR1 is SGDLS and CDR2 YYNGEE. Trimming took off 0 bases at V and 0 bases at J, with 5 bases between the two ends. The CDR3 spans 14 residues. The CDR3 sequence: CASSVVPSTDTQYF. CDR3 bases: TGTGCCAGCAGCGTAGTTCCTAGCACAGATACGCAGTATTTT.

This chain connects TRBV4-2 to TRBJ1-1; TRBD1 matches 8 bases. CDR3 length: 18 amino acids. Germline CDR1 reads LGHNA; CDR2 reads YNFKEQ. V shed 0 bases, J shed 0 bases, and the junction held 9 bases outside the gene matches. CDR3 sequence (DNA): TGTGCCAGCAGCCAAGACAGGGGGCGCCGGCGTCTGAACACTGAAGCTTTCTTT. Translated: CASSQDRGRRRLNTEAFF.

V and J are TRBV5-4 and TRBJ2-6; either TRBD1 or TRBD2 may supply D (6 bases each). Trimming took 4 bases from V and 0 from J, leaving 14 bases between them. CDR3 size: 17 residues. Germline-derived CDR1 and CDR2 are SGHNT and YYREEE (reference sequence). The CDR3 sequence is CASSLGAGSSGANVLTF. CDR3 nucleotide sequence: TGTGCCAGCAGCCTGGGGGCGGGGAGCTCTGGGGCCAACGTCCTGACTTTC.

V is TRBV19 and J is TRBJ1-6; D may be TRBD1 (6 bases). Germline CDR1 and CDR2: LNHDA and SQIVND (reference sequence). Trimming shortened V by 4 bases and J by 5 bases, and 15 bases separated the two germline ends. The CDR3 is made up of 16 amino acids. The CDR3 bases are TGTGCCAGTAGTAGGCGGCTCGGACAGAATAATTCACCCCTCCACTTT. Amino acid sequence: CASSRRLGQNNSPLHF. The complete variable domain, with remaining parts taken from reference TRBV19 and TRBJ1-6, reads DGGITQSPKYLFRKEGQNVTLSCEQNLNHDAMYWYRQDPGQGLRLIYYSQIVNDFQKGDIAEGYSVSREKKESFPLTVTSAQKNPTAFYLCASSRRLGQNNSPLHFGNGTRLTVT.

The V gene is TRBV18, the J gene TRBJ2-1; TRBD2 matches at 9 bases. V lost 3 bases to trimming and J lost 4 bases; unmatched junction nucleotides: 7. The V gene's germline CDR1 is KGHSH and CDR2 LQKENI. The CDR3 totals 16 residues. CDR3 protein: CASSPIAGAAYNEQFF. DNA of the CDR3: TGTGCCAGCTCACCTATAGCGGGGGCCGCGTACAATGAGCAGTTCTTC.

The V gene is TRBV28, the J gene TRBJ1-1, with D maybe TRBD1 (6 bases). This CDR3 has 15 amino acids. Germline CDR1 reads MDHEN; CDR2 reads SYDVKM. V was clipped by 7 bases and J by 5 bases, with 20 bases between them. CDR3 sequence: CASTTRGGQRTEAFF. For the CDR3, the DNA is TGTGCCAGCACCACCCGCGGGGGGCAGAGGACTGAAGCTTTCTTT.

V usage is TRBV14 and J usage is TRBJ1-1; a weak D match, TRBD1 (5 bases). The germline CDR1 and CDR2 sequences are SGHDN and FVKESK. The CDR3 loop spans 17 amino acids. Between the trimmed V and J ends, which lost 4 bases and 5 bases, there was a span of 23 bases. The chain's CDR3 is CASSPQWGGFMWTEAFF. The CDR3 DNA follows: TGTGCCAGCAGCCCTCAGTGGGGGGGTTTTATGTGGACTGAAGCTTTCTTT.